This TCR beta chain is drawn from a study of blood T cell repertoires in COVID-19 (dated by TCRdb to 2019 to 2021). With regard to the full study: The collaborator samples originated in the United States, Italy and Spain and spanned the acute and convalescent phases of COVID-19. The repertoires were released in a freely available public database intended as a resource for research on the immune response to SARS-CoV-2. Samples came from the ongoing ImmuneRACE study (first 160 participants) plus 1,254 subjects from 6 global collaborators. Nearly every sample came with metadata listing a de-identified subject ID, COVID-19 status, age in years and sex. Deeply sampled blood TCRbeta repertoires from subjects exposed to, actively infected with, or recovered from COVID-19 were included in the dataset. The material from the prospective study consisted of cDNA or gDNA derived from T cells, B-cell-depleted T cells, or PBMCs. Where available, HLA class I and class II types were obtained from metadata supplied by the sample provider rather than from assay-based typing. What the authors observed across the whole study: The amount of clinical and demographic metadata varied by source and participant and was provided uncurated.

Trimming leaves V shorter by 6 bases and J shorter by 7 bases, with the junction holding 9 bases beyond the gene matches. The CDR3 contains 15 residues, cysteine and phenylalanine counted. Only CDR3 DNA is held: 45 bases, read in frame from base 1. The germline V gene encodes CDR1 SEHNR and CDR2 FQNEAQ (reference sequence). Collaborating institutions collected whole blood in K2EDTA tubes following their own protocols. For TCRbeta analysis, collaborators shipped samples as frozen whole blood, isolated PBMCs, or DNA extracted from either of those sample types. In its sample, this clone was seen a few times. The clone's antigen remains unknown. No base qualities exist here, and no much larger clone lies one base off it. TCRbeta CDR3 regions were amplified from genomic DNA by means of the immunoSEQ Assay, a bias-controlled multiplex PCR. As for the authors' bioinformatics: Nucleated cell counts per sample were estimated from amplification of reference gene primers within the assay. Sequence reads were collapsed and filtered to measure the absolute abundance of every unique TCRbeta CDR3 rearrangement. For each sample, productive Simpson clonality was calculated as the square root of Simpson's diversity index across productive rearrangements. TCRdb carries this immuneACCESS record with in-frame sequences only. Its versions omit some clonotypes, under half of them owing to an unresolved V gene in the studies checked, with the rest unexplained. V and J calls and clone size follow that table, whereas D and trimming were derived from the DNA. The sample table records about 87,000 clones; approximately 80% of these occur just once. The top ten hold less than 2.5% of the sample.

The source of this sequence is a woman in her 70s with acute or convalescent COVID-19. The sequenced sample consisted of peripheral blood. The V and J genes are TRBV7-9 and TRBJ2-1; 10 of the junction bases match TRBD2. The base sequence is TGTGCCAGCAGATCCAGCGGGGGGGCCTTGAATGAGCAGTTCTTC. It encodes CASRSSGGALNEQFF.